What follows describes a single TCR beta chain. Its antigen is undetermined. This specimen comes from a study of cytomegalovirus exposure and HLA in healthy donors. Overall study findings and caveats: Most TCR sequences showed up rarely, but some public TCRs showed up in many donors. As immune exposure information, only CMV serostatus was available. A later analysis found TCR association rates differed by HLA locus, highest for DRB1 and lowest for HLA-C.

13 Jbeta primers and 60 Vbeta primers were used for the PCR. Profiling relied on immunoSEQ multiplex PCR, and the TCRdb table lists in-frame clones only, not all of them. This table has some 110,000 clones, approximately 67% appearing once. With V trimmed by 4 bases and J by 0 bases, 3 bases remained unmatched. This CDR3 has 14 amino acids. From germline, CDR1 is SGHRS and CDR2 YFSETQ. The chain uses TRBV5-1 and TRBJ1-1; 7 positions agree with TRBD1. The sequence was collected from a man younger than 30 in good health and CMV-seronegative. Source material: PBMCs. The CDR3 region has the DNA TGCGCCAGCAGCCAGGGGGTGTTGAACACTGAAGCTTTCTTT. Amino acid sequence: CASSQGVLNTEAFF.